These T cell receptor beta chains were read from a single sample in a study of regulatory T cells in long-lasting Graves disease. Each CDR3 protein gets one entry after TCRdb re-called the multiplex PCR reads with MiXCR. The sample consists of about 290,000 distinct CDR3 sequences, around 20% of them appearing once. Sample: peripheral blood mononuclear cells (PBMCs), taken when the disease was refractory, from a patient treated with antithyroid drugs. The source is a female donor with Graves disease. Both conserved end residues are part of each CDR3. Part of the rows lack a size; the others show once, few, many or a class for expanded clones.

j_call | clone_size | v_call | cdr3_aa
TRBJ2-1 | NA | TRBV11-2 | CASSLLAQSSYNEQFF
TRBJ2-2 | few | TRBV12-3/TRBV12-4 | CASRAPGQGGTGELFF
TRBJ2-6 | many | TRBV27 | CASSGGLSGANVLTF
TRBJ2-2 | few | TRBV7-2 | CASSFRREGTGELFF
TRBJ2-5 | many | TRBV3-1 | CASSRFESGVETQYF
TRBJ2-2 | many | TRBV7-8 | CASSLAPGMIFAGELFF
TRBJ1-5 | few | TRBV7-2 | CASSLVAPDQPQHF
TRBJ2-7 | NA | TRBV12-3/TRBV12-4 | CASSFSAGYEQYF
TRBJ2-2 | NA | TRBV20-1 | CSARGTSGSLWTGELFF
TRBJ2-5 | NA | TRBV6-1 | CASSGYPETQYF
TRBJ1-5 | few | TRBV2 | CASSYGTVQPQHF
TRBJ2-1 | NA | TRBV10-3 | CAITSGGSYNEQFF
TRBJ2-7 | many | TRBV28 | CASSLSSRYEQYF
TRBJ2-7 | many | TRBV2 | CASSYGTLSSYEQYF